The source of this T cell receptor beta chain is a study of blood T cell repertoires in COVID-19. Repertoires were generated with immunoSEQ multiplex PCR, while TCRdb's copy carries only in-frame clones and drops some. This sample has tens of thousands of clones, with about 90% found just once. Material for sequencing was peripheral blood. The origin of this receptor is a woman at least 80 years old with active COVID-19.

The CDR3 is CASSLGPLNSPLHF. The CDR3, as DNA: TGTGCCAGCAGCTTAGGGCCGCTTAATTCACCCCTCCACTTT. The chain combines TRBV7-6 with TRBJ1-6; no clear D. From germline, CDR1 is SGHVS and CDR2 FNYEAQ. The CDR3 spans 14 residues. Trimming removed 1 base at V and 6 bases at J, with 7 bases between.